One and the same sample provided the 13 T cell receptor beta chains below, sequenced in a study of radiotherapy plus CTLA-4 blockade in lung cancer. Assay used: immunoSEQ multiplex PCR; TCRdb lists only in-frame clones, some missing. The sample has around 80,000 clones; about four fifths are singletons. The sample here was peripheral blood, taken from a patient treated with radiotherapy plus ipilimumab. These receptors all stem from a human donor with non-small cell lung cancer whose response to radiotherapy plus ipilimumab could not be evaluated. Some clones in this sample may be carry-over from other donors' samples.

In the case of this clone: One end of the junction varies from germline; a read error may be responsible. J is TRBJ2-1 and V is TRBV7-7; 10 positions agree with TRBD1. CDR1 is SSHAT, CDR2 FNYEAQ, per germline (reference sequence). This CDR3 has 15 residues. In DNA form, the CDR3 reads TGTGCTAGCAGCTTAAGGACAGGGGGGGCGGATGAGCAGTTCTTC. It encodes CASSLRTGGADEQFF.

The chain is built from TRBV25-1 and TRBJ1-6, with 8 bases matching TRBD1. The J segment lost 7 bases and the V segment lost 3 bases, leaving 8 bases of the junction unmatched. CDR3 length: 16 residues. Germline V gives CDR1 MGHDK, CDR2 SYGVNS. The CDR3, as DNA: TGTGCCAGCAGTGAGGGCGGCAGGGGGCAAAATTCACCCCTCCACTTT. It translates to CASSEGGRGQNSPLHF. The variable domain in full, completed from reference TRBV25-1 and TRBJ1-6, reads EADIYQTPRYLVIGTGKKITLECSQTMGHDKMYWYQQDPGMELHLIHYSYGVNSTEKGDLSSESTVSRIRTEHFPLTLESARPSHTSQYLCASSEGGRGQNSPLHFGNGTRLTVT.

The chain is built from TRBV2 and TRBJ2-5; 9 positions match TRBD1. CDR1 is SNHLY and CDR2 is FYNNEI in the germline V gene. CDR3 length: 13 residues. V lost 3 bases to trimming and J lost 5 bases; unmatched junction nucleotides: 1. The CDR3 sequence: CASSDGQGETQYF. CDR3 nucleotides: TGTGCCAGCAGTGACGGACAGGGGGAGACCCAGTACTTC. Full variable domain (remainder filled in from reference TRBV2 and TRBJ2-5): EPEVTQTPSHQVTQMGQEVILRCVPISNHLYFYWYRQILGQKVEFLVSFYNNEISEKSEIFDDQFSVERPDGSNFTLKIRSTKLEDSAMYFCASSDGQGETQYFGPGTRLLVL.

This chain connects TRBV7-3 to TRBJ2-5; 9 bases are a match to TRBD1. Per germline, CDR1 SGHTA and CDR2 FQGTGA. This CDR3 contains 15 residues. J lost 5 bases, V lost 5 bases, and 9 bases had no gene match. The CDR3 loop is CASSEGTGSFETQYF. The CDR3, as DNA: TGTGCCAGCAGCGAGGGGACAGGGAGTTTCGAGACCCAGTACTTC.

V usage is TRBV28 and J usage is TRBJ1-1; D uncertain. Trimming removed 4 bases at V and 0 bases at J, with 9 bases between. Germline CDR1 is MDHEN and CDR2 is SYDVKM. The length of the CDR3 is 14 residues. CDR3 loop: CASSWIQVNTEAFF. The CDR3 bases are TGTGCCAGCAGTTGGATCCAGGTGAACACTGAAGCTTTCTTT.

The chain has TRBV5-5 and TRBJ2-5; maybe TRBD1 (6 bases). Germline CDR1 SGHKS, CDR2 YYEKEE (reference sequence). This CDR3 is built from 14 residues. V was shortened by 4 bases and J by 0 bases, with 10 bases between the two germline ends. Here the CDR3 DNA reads TGTGCCAGCAGCCTCGGACAGAACCAAGAGACCCAGTACTTC. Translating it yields CASSLGQNQETQYF.

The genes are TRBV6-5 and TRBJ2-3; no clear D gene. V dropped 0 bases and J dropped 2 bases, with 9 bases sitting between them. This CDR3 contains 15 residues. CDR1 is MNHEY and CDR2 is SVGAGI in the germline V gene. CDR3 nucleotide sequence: TGTGCCAGCAGTTACTCTTCTAGTTACACAGATACGCAGTATTTT. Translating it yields CASSYSSSYTDTQYF.

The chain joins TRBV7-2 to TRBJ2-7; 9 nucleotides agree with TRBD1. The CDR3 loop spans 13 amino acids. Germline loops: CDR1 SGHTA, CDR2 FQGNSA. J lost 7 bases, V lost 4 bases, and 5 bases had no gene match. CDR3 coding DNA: TGTGCCAGCAGCTGGGACAGGGTGAGGGAGCAGTACTTC. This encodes CASSWDRVREQYF. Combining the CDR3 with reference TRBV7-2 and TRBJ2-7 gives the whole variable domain GAGVSQSPSNKVTEKGKDVELRCDPISGHTALYWYRQSLGQGLEFLIYFQGNSAPDKSGLPSDRFSAERTGGSVSTLTIQRTQQEDSAVYLCASSWDRVREQYFGPGTRLTVT.

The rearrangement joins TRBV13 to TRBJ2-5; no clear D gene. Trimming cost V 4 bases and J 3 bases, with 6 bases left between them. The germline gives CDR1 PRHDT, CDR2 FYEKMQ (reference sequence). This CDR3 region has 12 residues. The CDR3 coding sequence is TGTGCCAGCAGCTCCTTTAAAGAGACCCAGTACTTC. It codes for CASSSFKETQYF. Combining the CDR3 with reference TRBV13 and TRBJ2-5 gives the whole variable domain AAGVIQSPRHLIKEKRETATLKCYPIPRHDTVYWYQQGPGQDPQFLISFYEKMQSDKGSIPDRFSAQQFSDYHSELNMSSLELGDSALYFCASSSFKETQYFGPGTRLLVL.

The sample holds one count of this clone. This CDR3 reads CASSYQGANTGELFF. The DNA of the CDR3 is TGTGCCAGCAGTTATCAGGGGGCGAACACCGGGGAGCTGTTTTTT. The V gene is TRBV27, the J gene TRBJ2-2, with 7 bases fitting TRBD1. CDR1 is MNHEY, CDR2 SMNVEV, per germline (reference sequence). The CDR3 covers 15 residues. Trimming cost V 4 bases and J 0 bases; bases outside gene matches: 2.

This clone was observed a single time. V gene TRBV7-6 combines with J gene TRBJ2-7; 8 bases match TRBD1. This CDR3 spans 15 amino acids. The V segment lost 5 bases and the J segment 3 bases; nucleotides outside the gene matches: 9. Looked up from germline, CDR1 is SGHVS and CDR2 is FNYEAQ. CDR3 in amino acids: CASSPAGGSSYEQYF. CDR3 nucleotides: TGTGCCAGCAGCCCAGCAGGGGGCTCCAGCTACGAGCAGTACTTC.

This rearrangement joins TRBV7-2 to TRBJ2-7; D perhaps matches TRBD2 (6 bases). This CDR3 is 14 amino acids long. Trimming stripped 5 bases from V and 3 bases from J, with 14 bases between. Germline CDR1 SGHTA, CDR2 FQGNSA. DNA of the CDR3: TGTGCCAGCAGCCCGATGGCGCGGGGCTACGAGCAGTACTTC. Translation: CASSPMARGYEQYF.

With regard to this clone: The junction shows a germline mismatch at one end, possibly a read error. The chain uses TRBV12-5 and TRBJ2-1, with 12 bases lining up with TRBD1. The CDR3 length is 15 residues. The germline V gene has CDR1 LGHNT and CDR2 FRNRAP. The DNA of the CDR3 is TGTGCTAGTGGTTCCGGTCTTGGGACAGGGGGCCACCCGGTCTTC. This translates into CASGSGLGTGGHPVF. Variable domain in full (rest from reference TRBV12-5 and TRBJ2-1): DARVTQTPRHKVTEMGQEVTMRCQPILGHNTVFWYRQTMMQGLELLAYFRNRAPLDDSGMPKDRFSAEMPDATLATLKIQPSEPRDSAVYFCASGSGLGTGGHPVFGPGTRLTVL.